The rows below give T cell receptor beta chains drawn from one sample of a study of T cells in Graves' hyperthyroidism and ophthalmopathy. One entry per CDR3 protein, called by TCRdb with MiXCR from the multiplex PCR reads. The repertoire has roughly 500,000 distinct CDR3 sequences, around 43% of them found once; the top ten carry about two fifths. Sequenced sample: peripheral blood or thyroid tissue (not recorded which). All receptors derive from an adult woman with Graves' disease, either hyperthyroidism or ophthalmopathy (not recorded which). The CDR3 runs from the conserved cysteine through the conserved F or W. A D gene is named only where the DNA matches it firmly. Rows may omit the clone size; those that give it use once, few, many or a size class.

j_gene: TRBJ1-1; abundance: many; d_gene: -; v_gene: TRBV29-1; CDR3nt: TGCAGCGTTGACCGGTGGGCTTTCTTT; CDR3aa: CSVDRWAFF
j_gene: TRBJ1-1; abundance: -; d_gene: -; v_gene: TRBV7-3; CDR3nt: TGCGCCAGCAGCCAAGATCAGACGGTGAACACTGAAGCTTTCTTT; CDR3aa: CASSQDQTVNTEAFF
j_gene: TRBJ2-2; abundance: few; d_gene: -; v_gene: TRBV7-2; CDR3nt: TGTGCCAGCAGCTTAGCTTTTAGGAGCACCGGGGAGCTGTTTTTT; CDR3aa: CASSLAFRSTGELFF
j_gene: TRBJ1-2; abundance: -; d_gene: TRBD1; v_gene: TRBV25-1; CDR3nt: TGTGCCAGCAGTGAAAGTACAGGGGATGGCTACACCTTC; CDR3aa: CASSESTGDGYTF
j_gene: TRBJ1-1; abundance: -; d_gene: -; v_gene: TRBV27; CDR3nt: TGTGCCAGCAGTCTAATCCCGCTGGCAGCCCGAAACACTGAAGCTTTCTTT; CDR3aa: CASSLIPLAARNTEAFF
j_gene: TRBJ1-2; abundance: -; d_gene: -; v_gene: TRBV29-1; CDR3nt: TGCAGCGTTGACCTTGGTGGCTATGGCTACACCTTC; CDR3aa: CSVDLGGYGYTF
j_gene: TRBJ1-6; abundance: -; d_gene: -; v_gene: TRBV20-1; CDR3nt: TGCAGTGCTAGAGGGGACACTCAAGGGGGGAATTCACCCCTCCACTTT; CDR3aa: CSARGDTQGGNSPLHF
j_gene: TRBJ1-1; abundance: once; d_gene: -; v_gene: TRBV19; CDR3nt: TGTGCCAGTAGACAAGTAAACACTGAAGCTTTCTTT; CDR3aa: CASRQVNTEAFF
j_gene: TRBJ2-1; abundance: -; d_gene: TRBD2; v_gene: TRBV10-1; CDR3nt: TGCGCCAGCCGCCTAGCGGGAGGTTACAATGAGCAGTTCTTC; CDR3aa: CASRLAGGYNEQFF
j_gene: TRBJ1-6; abundance: -; d_gene: -; v_gene: TRBV10-3; CDR3nt: TGTGCCATCAGTGAGAGGGGGTTGGGCAATTCACCCCTCCACTTT; CDR3aa: CAISERGLGNSPLHF